This TCR beta chain was recovered during a study of cytomegalovirus exposure and HLA in healthy donors. With respect to this clone: The antigen remains undetermined.

Study findings and constraints: Rare TCR sequences predominated, though certain public TCRs were found in many donors.

PCR employed 60 Vbeta and 13 Jbeta primers. TCRdb's copy holds only in-frame clones and misses some; the assay was immunoSEQ multiplex PCR. This sample carries fewer than 55,000 clones, around three quarters of them seen once, and the ten largest clones take 22%. Deletions cut 7 bases from V and 4 bases from J, with 17 bases between. Germline CDR1 MDHEN, CDR2 SYDVKM. The CDR3 consists of 14 residues. The chain carries TRBV28 and TRBJ2-7; D is uncertain. The source material was PBMCs. The sequence derives from a woman aged 45-60 years in good health and CMV-seropositive. CDR3 coding DNA: TGTGCCAGCATCTCACGGTGGAGTACGTACGAGCAGTACTTC. Translating it yields CASISRWSTYEQYF.